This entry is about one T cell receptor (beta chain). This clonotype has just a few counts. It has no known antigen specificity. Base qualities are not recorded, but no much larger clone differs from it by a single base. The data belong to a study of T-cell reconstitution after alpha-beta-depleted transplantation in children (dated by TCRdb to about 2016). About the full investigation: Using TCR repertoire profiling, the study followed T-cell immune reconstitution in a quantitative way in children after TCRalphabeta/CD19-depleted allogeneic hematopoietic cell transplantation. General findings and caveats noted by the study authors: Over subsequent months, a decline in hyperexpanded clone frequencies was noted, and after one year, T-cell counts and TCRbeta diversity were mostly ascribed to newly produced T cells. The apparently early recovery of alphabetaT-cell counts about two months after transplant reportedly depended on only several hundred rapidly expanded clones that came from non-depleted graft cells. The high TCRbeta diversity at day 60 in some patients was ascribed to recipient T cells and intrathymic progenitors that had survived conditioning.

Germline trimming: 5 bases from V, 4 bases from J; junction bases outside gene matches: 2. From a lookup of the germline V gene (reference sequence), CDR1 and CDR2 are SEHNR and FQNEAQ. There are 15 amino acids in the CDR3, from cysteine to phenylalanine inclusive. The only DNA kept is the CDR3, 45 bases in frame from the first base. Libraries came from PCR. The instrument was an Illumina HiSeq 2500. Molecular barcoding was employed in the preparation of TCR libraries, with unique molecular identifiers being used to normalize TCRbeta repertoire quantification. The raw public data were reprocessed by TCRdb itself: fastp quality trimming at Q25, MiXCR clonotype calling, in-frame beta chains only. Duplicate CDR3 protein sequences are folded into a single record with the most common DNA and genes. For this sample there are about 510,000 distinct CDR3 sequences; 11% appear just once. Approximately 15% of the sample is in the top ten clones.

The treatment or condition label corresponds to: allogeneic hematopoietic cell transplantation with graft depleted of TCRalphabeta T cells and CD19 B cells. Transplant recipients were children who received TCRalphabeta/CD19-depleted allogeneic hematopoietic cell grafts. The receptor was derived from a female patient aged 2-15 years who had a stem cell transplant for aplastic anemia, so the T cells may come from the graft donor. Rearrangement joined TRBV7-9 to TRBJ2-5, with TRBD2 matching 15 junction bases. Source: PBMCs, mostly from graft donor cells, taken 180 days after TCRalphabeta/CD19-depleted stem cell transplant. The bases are TGTGCCAGCAGCATGGGACTAGCGGGAGGAGAGACCCAGTACTTC. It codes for CASSMGLAGGETQYF.